The entry that follows covers one TCR beta chain sequence. This clonotype was recorded at least ten times. There is no known antigen for this receptor. No base qualities exist here, and no much larger clone lies one base off it. These reads were obtained on an Illumina HiSeq 2500. Quantitative 5'-RACE with molecular barcodes was the method used to prepare the TCR beta libraries. The source study handled its data this way. A new computational method based on a probabilistic model of VDJ rearrangement was used to identify disease-linked TCR variants. Using fastp at Q25 and MiXCR, TCRdb reprocessed the public reads and kept productive beta chains. Entries that share a CDR3 protein sequence are merged under the most common genes and DNA. The V and J calls were determined by TCRdb, not by the authors. The sample table records 200,000 to 300,000 distinct CDR3 sequences; roughly a tenth of these occur just once. The ten largest clones add up to about 2.8% of the sample.

These data are taken from a study of CD8 T cells in ankylosing spondylitis (dated by TCRdb to 2015 to 2018). The study in broad terms: T cell receptor beta repertoires were profiled in healthy donors and ankylosing spondylitis patients so that disease-linked TCR variants could be found. The full study cohort was made up of over 20 ankylosing spondylitis patients and roughly 98 healthy donors. Peripheral blood samples were taken, and synovial fluid was additionally collected from ankylosing spondylitis patients.

V is reduced by 3 bases and J by 0 bases, leaving a spacing of 11 bases between them. CDR3 length: 15 amino acids, cysteine to phenylalanine. Only the CDR3 portion is preserved as DNA: 45 bases, with reading frame beginning at the first base. Via the germline V gene (reference sequence), CDR1 is DFQATT and CDR2 SNEGSKA. The paper's findings and limits, for the study overall: Some of the motif variants had been reported before in the synovial fluid and blood of reactive arthritis patients, a finding that suggests common disease-initiation mechanisms. The disease-linked clones had a CD8+ phenotype and were found at relatively low frequencies in peripheral blood. According to the report, matched synovial fluid samples from ankylosing spondylitis patients were significantly enriched for the disease-linked clones. A TCR beta motif made up of several highly homologous amino acid variants appeared to be characteristic of blood from ankylosing spondylitis patients.

The clonotype comes from a male donor with ankylosing spondylitis or in good health (not recorded which). The sequence links TRBV20-1 to TRBJ1-4, with the D gene call left open. Sample: blood, either unsorted or a sorted T cell fraction (not recorded which). The CDR3 reads as follows: CSASTGPATNEKLFF. The DNA sequence reads TGCAGTGCTAGCACCGGACCTGCAACTAATGAAAAACTGTTTTTT.